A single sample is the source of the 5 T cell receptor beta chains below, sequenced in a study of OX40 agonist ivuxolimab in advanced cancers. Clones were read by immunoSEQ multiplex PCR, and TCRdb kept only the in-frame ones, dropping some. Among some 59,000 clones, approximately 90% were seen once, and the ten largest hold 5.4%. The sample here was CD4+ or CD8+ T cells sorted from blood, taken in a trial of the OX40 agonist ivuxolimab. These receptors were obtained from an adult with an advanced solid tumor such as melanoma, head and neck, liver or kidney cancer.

CDR3 sequence (DNA): TGTGCCAGCAGCTTGATAGGTCGAGGGGATATGAACACTGAAGCTTTCTTT. Translating it yields CASSLIGRGDMNTEAFF. The chain recombines TRBV5-5 with TRBJ1-1, with a tentative D call TRBD1 (5 bases). V shed 1 base and J shed 0 bases, with 16 bases lying between them. The CDR3 extends over 17 amino acids. Looked up from germline, CDR1 is SGHKS and CDR2 is YYEKEE (reference sequence).

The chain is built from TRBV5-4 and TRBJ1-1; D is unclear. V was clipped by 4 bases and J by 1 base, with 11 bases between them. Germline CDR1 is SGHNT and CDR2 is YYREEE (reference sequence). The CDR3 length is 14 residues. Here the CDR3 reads CASSRGRGNTEAFF. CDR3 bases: TGTGCCAGCAGCAGAGGGCGGGGGAACACTGAAGCTTTCTTT.

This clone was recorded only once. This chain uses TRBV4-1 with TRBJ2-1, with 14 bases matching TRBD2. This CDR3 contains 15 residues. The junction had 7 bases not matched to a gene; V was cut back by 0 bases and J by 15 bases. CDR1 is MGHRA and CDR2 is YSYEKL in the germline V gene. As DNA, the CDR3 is TGCGCCAGCAGCCAAGAGACTAGCGGGAGGGCCAATCGGTTCTTC. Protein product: CASSQETSGRANRFF.

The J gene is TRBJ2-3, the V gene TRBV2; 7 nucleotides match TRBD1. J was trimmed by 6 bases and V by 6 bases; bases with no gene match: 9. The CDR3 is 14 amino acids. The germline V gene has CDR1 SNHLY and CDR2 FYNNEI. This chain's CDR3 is CASSRQGGSDTQYF. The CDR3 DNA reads TGTGCCAGCAGCCGACAGGGCGGATCGGATACGCAGTATTTT. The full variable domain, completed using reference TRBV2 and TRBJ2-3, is EPEVTQTPSHQVTQMGQEVILRCVPISNHLYFYWYRQILGQKVEFLVSFYNNEISEKSEIFDDQFSVERPDGSNFTLKIRSTKLEDSAMYFCASSRQGGSDTQYFGPGTRLTVL.

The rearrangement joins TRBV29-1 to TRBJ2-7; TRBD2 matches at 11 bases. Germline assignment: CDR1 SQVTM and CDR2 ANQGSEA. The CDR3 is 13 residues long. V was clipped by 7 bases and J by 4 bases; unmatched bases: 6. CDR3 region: CSAGTSGRYEQYF. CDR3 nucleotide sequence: TGCAGCGCTGGGACTAGCGGACGATACGAGCAGTACTTC.